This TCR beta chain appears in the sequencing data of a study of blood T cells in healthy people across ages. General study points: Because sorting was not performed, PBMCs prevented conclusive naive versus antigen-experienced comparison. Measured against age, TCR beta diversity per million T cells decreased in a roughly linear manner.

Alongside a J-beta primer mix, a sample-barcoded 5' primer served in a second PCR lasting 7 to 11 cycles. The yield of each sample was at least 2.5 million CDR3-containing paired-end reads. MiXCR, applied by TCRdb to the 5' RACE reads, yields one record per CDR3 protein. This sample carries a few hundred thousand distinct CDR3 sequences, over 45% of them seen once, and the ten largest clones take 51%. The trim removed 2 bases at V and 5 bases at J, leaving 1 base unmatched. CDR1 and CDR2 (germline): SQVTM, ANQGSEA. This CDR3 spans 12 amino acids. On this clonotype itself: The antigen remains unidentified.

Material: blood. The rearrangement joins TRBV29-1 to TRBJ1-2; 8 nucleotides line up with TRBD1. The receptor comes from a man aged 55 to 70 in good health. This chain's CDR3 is CSVERTGYGYTF. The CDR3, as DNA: TGCAGCGTTGAAAGGACAGGGTATGGCTACACCTTC.